These T cell receptor beta chains were read from a single sample in a study of blood T cells in healthy people across ages. TCRdb used MiXCR to reprocess the 5' RACE reads, holding one entry per CDR3 protein. The data hold approximately 880,000 distinct CDR3 sequences, with about 48% observed a single time. Specimen: blood. All receptors derive from a man aged 25-45 years in good health. CDR3s include the opening cysteine and the closing phenylalanine or tryptophan. D genes are given only for firm matches. The size field is filled for only some rows; it gives once, few, many or a size class.

clone size	D gene	V gene	J gene	CDR3 length	CDR3 protein	CDR3 DNA
NA	NA	TRBV6-5	TRBJ1-1	12	CASRSDRPEAFF	TGTGCCAGCAGATCCGACAGACCCGAAGCTTTCTTT
NA	NA	TRBV6-4	TRBJ1-5	15	CASSGFKAGGDPQHF	TGTGCCAGCAGTGGCTTTAAGGCTGGGGGTGATCCCCAGCATTTT
NA	NA	TRBV20-1	TRBJ1-2	13	CSAFGTAIYGYTF	TGCAGTGCCTTCGGGACGGCGATTTATGGCTACACCTTC
once	TRBD1	TRBV2	TRBJ2-7	12	CASSPSPGQGYF	TGTGCCAGCAGCCCATCGCCGGGACAGGGGTACTTC
NA	NA	TRBV11-2	TRBJ2-7	16	CASSLGRGGSYNEQYF	TGTGCCAGCAGCTTAGGGCGGGGAGGCTCCTACAATGAGCAGTACTTC
once	NA	TRBV3-1	TRBJ1-1	15	CASSLLRDYGTEAFF	TGTGCCAGCAGCCTACTCAGGGATTATGGCACTGAAGCTTTCTTT
NA	NA	TRBV20-1	TRBJ1-2	9	CSATLGYTF	TGCAGTGCCACACTTGGCTACACCTTC
NA	NA	TRBV20-1	TRBJ1-4	13	CSALGSRNEKLFF	TGCAGTGCCCTTGGCAGCCGCAATGAAAAACTGTTTTTT
few	NA	TRBV2	TRBJ1-5	15	CASSLRGFTNQPQHF	TGTGCCAGCAGTCTCCGGGGTTTTACTAATCAGCCCCAGCATTTT
NA	NA	TRBV27	TRBJ1-5	19	CASSFTQGGGFGSGQPQHF	TGTGCCAGCAGTTTCACACAGGGCGGGGGATTTGGCTCAGGCCAGCCCCAGCATTTT
NA	TRBD1	TRBV5-6	TRBJ1-2	15	CASSGGWDREYGYTF	TGTGCCAGCAGCGGCGGGTGGGACAGGGAGTATGGCTACACCTTC
once	TRBD2	TRBV3-1	TRBJ2-4	16	CASASTGGMAKNIQYF	TGTGCCAGCGCTTCTACGGGGGGTATGGCCAAAAACATTCAGTACTTC
NA	TRBD1	TRBV7-8	TRBJ2-5	15	CASSPPGTGTETQYF	TGTGCCAGCAGCCCTCCCGGGACAGGGACGGAGACCCAGTACTTC
NA	TRBD1	TRBV6-1	TRBJ1-5	15	CASRDRGTGNQPQHF	TGTGCCAGCAGAGACAGGGGGACGGGCAATCAGCCCCAGCATTTT
few	NA	TRBV25-1	TRBJ2-5	13	CASSDRLRETQYF	TGTGCCAGCAGTGATAGGCTGAGGGAGACCCAGTACTTC
NA	NA	TRBV7-2	TRBJ2-7	12	CASSQQTYEQYF	TGTGCCAGCAGCCAACAGACCTACGAGCAGTACTTC
few	NA	TRBV12-3/TRBV12-4	TRBJ2-4	14	CASSSPGQRNIQYF	TGTGCCAGCAGTTCCCCCGGACAGAGAAACATTCAGTACTTC
few	TRBD2	TRBV12-5	TRBJ2-1	14	CASGRSGGYDEQFF	TGTGCTAGTGGCCGTAGCGGGGGGTATGATGAGCAGTTCTTC
NA	TRBD1	TRBV3-1	TRBJ2-4	16	CASSQGDRGKSNIQYF	TGTGCCAGCAGCCAAGGGGACAGGGGCAAGTCAAACATTCAGTACTTC
NA	NA	TRBV28	TRBJ2-6	13	CASTDSGANVLTF	TGTGCCAGCACTGACTCTGGGGCCAACGTCCTGACTTTC
NA	NA	TRBV20-1	TRBJ1-1	13	CSASGQLETEAFF	TGCAGTGCTAGCGGACAGCTGGAAACTGAAGCTTTCTTT
NA	NA	TRBV2	TRBJ1-2	15	CASRQGGPSNYGYTF	TGTGCCAGCAGGCAAGGGGGACCGAGTAACTATGGCTACACCTTC
NA	NA	TRBV7-2	TRBJ1-1	11	CASSPQVGAFF	TGTGCCAGCAGCCCGCAGGTGGGAGCTTTCTTT
NA	NA	TRBV4-1	TRBJ2-1	13	CASSRPPTSEQFF	TGCGCCAGCAGCCGACCTCCCACGTCTGAGCAGTTCTTC
NA	TRBD2	TRBV5-5	TRBJ2-4	17	CASSFRLAGGAKNIQYF	TGTGCCAGCAGCTTCCGACTAGCGGGGGGAGCCAAAAACATTCAGTACTTC
NA	TRBD2	TRBV20-1	TRBJ2-3	15	CSAERTSGFTDTQYF	TGCAGTGCTGAAAGAACTAGCGGCTTCACAGATACGCAGTATTTT
NA	NA	TRBV4-1	TRBJ2-1	14	CASSREEGEDEQFF	TGCGCCAGCAGCCGAGAAGAAGGGGAGGATGAGCAGTTCTTC
NA	NA	TRBV6-5	TRBJ2-5	12	CASAQGKETQYF	TGTGCCAGCGCGCAGGGGAAAGAGACCCAGTACTTC
NA	NA	TRBV29-1	TRBJ2-5	12	CSVGYGRETQYF	TGCAGCGTTGGGTACGGAAGAGAGACCCAGTACTTC
once	NA	TRBV20-1	TRBJ1-6	17	CSATRTFVSSYNSPLHF	TGCAGTGCTACCCGGACCTTTGTCAGCTCCTATAATTCACCCCTCCACTTT
NA	TRBD2	TRBV6-6	TRBJ2-3	16	CASSASAGGLTDTQYF	TGTGCCAGCAGTGCCTCAGCGGGGGGACTCACAGATACGCAGTATTTT
NA	TRBD1	TRBV20-1	TRBJ1-2	12	CSAVGQNYGYTF	TGCAGTGCGGTGGGACAGAACTATGGCTACACCTTC
many	TRBD2	TRBV20-1	TRBJ2-1	16	CSASGLAGARLNEQFF	TGCAGTGCCTCGGGACTAGCGGGGGCCCGTTTGAATGAGCAGTTCTTC
NA	NA	TRBV29-1	TRBJ1-5	13	CSVELGRNQPQHF	TGCAGCGTTGAACTGGGACGGAATCAGCCCCAGCATTTT
NA	NA	TRBV4-1	TRBJ2-1	14	CASSQVSREETQFF	TGCGCCAGCAGCCAAGTTTCCAGAGAAGAGACCCAGTTCTTC
NA	NA	TRBV4-2	TRBJ2-1	16	CASSPPGQGIYNEQFF	TGTGCCAGCAGCCCCCCGGGACAAGGTATCTACAATGAGCAGTTCTTC
NA	NA	TRBV24-1	TRBJ2-7	13	CATSDHDTDEQYF	TGTGCCACCAGTGACCACGACACCGACGAGCAGTACTTC
NA	NA	TRBV7-9	TRBJ2-4	15	CASSLVDLRATIQYF	TGTGCCAGCAGCTTAGTTGACCTCAGGGCGACCATTCAGTACTTC
NA	NA	TRBV4-1	TRBJ1-2	15	CASSQGDTNRDGYTF	TGCGCCAGCAGCCAAGGGGACACCAATCGGGATGGCTACACCTTC
NA	TRBD1	TRBV6-1	TRBJ1-2	14	CAGRFRGANYGYTF	TGTGCCGGCAGATTCAGGGGGGCTAACTATGGCTACACCTTC
NA	NA	TRBV7-2	TRBJ2-2	14	CASSLAGATGELFF	TGTGCCAGCAGCTTAGCAGGGGCCACCGGGGAGCTGTTTTTT
NA	NA	TRBV6-2/TRBV6-3	TRBJ2-7	12	CASSSIGDEQYF	TGTGCCAGCAGTTCGATCGGTGACGAGCAGTACTTC
NA	TRBD1	TRBV12-3/TRBV12-4	TRBJ1-5	15	CASRGTGRSNQPQHF	TGTGCCAGCAGGGGGACAGGGAGAAGCAATCAGCCCCAGCATTTT
NA	NA	TRBV7-9	TRBJ1-2	12	CASSLGVLGYTF	TGTGCCAGCAGCTTAGGCGTTCTTGGCTACACCTTC
NA	TRBD2	TRBV7-2	TRBJ2-5	14	CASSIGLAEETQYF	TGTGCCAGCAGCATAGGACTAGCGGAAGAGACCCAGTACTTC
NA	NA	TRBV29-1	TRBJ2-7	13	CSVEFSSSWEQYF	TGCAGCGTTGAATTTTCTTCGTCGTGGGAGCAGTACTTC
few	NA	TRBV6-1	TRBJ2-7	15	CASSEVGDGFYEQYF	TGTGCCAGCAGTGAAGTCGGGGACGGGTTCTACGAGCAGTACTTC
few	NA	TRBV20-1	TRBJ1-6	19	CSARRRAYPPRRYDSPLHF	TGCAGTGCTAGGCGCAGGGCCTATCCCCCGAGGAGATACGATTCACCCCTCCACTTT
NA	NA	TRBV7-2	TRBJ1-2	13	CASSLAWAGGYTF	TGTGCCAGCAGCTTAGCGTGGGCCGGTGGCTACACCTTC
NA	NA	TRBV29-1	TRBJ2-3	14	CSVEGPGRTDTQYF	TGCAGCGTTGAAGGGCCAGGGCGCACAGATACGCAGTATTTT
NA	NA	TRBV29-1	TRBJ2-3	15	CSVESPGEDPDTQYF	TGCAGCGTTGAGTCCCCAGGGGAGGACCCAGATACGCAGTATTTT